The subject of this entry is one T cell receptor (beta chain). The table came from immunoSEQ multiplex PCR; TCRdb's copy has only in-frame clones and leaves some out. The table has some 170,000 clones, about 88% seen once. The CDR3 extends over 12 amino acids. V lost 7 bases to trimming and J lost 9 bases, with 15 bases between them. Germline V gene sequence: CDR1 MNHEY, CDR2 SMNVEV (reference sequence). These data originate in a study of blood T cell repertoires in COVID-19. Study in general: COVID-19 samples, acute and convalescent, were from the United States, Italy and Spain. T cells, B-cell-depleted T cells, or PBMCs supplied cDNA or gDNA.

The sequenced sample was PBMCs or T cells enriched from blood (not recorded which). The receptor's source is a human donor with acute COVID-19. The donor label of this sample is uncertain. V and J are TRBV27 and TRBJ2-5; a possible D gene is TRBD2 (6 bases). The CDR3 is CASKANGGPQYF. CDR3 bases: TGTGCCAGCAAGGCCAACGGGGGTCCCCAGTACTTC.